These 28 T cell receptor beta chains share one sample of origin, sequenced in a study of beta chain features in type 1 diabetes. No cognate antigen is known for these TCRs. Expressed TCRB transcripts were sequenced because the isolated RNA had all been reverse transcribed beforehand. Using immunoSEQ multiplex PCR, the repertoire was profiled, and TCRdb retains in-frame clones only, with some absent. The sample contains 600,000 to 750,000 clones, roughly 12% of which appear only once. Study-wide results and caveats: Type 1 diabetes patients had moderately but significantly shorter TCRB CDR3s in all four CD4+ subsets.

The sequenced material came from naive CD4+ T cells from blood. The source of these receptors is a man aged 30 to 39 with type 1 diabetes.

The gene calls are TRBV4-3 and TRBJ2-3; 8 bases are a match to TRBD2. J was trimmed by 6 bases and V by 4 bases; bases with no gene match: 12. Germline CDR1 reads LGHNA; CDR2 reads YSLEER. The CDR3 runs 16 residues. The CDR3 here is CASSPVAGGFRDTQYF. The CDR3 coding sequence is TGCGCCAGCAGCCCAGTTGCGGGGGGCTTCCGGGATACGCAGTATTTT.

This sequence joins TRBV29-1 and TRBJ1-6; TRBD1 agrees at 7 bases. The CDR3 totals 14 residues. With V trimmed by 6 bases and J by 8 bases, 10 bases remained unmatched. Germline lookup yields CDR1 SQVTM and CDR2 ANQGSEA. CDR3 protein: CSVLDRDSDSPLHF. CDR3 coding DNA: TGCAGCGTCCTTGACCGGGACAGTGATTCACCCCTCCACTTT.

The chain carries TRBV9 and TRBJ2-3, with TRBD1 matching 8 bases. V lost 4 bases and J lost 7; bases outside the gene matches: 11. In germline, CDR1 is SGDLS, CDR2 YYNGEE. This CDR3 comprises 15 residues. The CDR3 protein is CASSPGQGATYTQYF. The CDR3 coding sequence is TGTGCCAGCAGCCCCGGACAGGGCGCGACTTATACGCAGTATTTT.

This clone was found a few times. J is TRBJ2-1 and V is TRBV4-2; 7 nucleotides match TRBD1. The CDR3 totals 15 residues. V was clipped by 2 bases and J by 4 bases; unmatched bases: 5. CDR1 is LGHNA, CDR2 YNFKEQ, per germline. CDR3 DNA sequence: TGTGCCAGCAGCCAACGGGACAGACAATACAATGAGCAGTTCTTC. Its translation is CASSQRDRQYNEQFF.

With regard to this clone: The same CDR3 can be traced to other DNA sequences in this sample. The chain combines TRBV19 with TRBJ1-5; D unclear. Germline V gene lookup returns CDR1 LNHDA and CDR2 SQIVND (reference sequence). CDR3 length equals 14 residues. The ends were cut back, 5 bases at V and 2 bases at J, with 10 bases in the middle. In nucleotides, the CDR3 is TGTGCCAGTAGTTTTACTGGGGGCAATCAGCCCCAGCATTTT. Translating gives CASSFTGGNQPQHF. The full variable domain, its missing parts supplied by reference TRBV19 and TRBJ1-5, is DGGITQSPKYLFRKEGQNVTLSCEQNLNHDAMYWYRQDPGQGLRLIYYSQIVNDFQKGDIAEGYSVSREKKESFPLTVTSAQKNPTAFYLCASSFTGGNQPQHFGDGTRLSIL.

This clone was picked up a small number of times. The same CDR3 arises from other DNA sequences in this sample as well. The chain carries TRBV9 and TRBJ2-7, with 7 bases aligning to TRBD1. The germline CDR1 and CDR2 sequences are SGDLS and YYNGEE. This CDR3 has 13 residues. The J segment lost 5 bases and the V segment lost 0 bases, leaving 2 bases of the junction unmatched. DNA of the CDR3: TGTGCCAGCAGCGTAGGACAGGGCAACGAGCAGTACTTC. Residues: CASSVGQGNEQYF.

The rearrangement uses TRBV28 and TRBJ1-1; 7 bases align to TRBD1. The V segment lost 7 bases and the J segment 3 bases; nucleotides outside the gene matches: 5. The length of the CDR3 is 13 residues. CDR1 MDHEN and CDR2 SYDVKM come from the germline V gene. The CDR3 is CASIRQGDTEAFF. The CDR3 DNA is TGTGCCAGCATTAGACAGGGTGACACTGAAGCTTTCTTT. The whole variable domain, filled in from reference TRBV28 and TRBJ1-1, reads DVKVTQSSRYLVKRTGEKVFLECVQDMDHENMFWYRQDPGLGLRLIYFSYDVKMKEKGDIPEGYSVSREKKERFSLILESASTNQTSMYLCASIRQGDTEAFFGQGTRLTVV.

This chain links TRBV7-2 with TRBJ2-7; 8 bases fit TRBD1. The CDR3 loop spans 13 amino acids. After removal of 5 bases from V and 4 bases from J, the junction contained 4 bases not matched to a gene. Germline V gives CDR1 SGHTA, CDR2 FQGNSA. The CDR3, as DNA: TGTGCCAGCAGCCCGTGGACAGGGTACGAGCAGTACTTC. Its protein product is CASSPWTGYEQYF. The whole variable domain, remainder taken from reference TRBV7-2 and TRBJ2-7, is GAGVSQSPSNKVTEKGKDVELRCDPISGHTALYWYRQSLGQGLEFLIYFQGNSAPDKSGLPSDRFSAERTGGSVSTLTIQRTQQEDSAVYLCASSPWTGYEQYFGPGTRLTVT.

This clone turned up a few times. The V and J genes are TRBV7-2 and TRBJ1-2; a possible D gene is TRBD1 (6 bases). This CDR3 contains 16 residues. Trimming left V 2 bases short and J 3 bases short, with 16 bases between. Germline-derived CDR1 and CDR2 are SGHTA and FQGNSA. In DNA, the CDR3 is TGTGCCAGCAGCTTAAGAGACAGGAAGGAGTACTATGGCTACACCTTC. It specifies CASSLRDRKEYYGYTF.

The CDR3 region has the DNA TGCAGCGTGAACCCGACAGGTTCCTACGAGCAGTACTTC. It encodes CSVNPTGSYEQYF. The chain recombines TRBV29-1 with TRBJ2-7; maybe TRBD1 (6 bases). Germline CDR1 reads SQVTM; CDR2 reads ANQGSEA. The CDR3 consists of 13 residues. V lost 6 bases and J lost 1, with 13 bases in between.

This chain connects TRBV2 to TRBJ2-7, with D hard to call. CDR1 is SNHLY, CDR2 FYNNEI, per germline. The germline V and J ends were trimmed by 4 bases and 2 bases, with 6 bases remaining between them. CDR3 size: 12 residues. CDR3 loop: CASSGQPYEQYF. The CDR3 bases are TGTGCCAGCAGTGGTCAGCCCTACGAGCAGTACTTC.

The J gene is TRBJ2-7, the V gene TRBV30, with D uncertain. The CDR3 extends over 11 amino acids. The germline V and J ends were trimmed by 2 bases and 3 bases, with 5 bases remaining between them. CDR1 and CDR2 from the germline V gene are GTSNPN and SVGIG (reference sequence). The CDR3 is CAWSKDYEQYF. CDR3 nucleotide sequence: TGTGCCTGGAGTAAAGACTACGAGCAGTACTTC.

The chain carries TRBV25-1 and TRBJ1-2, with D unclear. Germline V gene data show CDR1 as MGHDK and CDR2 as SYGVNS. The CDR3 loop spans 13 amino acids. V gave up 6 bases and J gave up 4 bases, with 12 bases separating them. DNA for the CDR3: TGTGCCAGCAGCCATCAGGAATCCTATGGCTACACCTTC. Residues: CASSHQESYGYTF.

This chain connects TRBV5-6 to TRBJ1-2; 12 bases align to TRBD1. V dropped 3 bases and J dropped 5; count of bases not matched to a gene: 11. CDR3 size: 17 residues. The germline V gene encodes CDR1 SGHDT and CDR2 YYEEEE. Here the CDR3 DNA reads TGTGCCAGCAGCTCTCTCGGGACAGGGGGCGCGAGGTATGGCTACACCTTC. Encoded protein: CASSSLGTGGARYGYTF. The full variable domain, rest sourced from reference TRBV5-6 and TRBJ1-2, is DAGVTQSPTHLIKTRGQQVTLRCSPKSGHDTVSWYQQALGQGPQFIFQYYEEEERQRGNFPDRFSGHQFPNYSSELNVNALLLGDSALYLCASSSLGTGGARYGYTFGSGTRLTVV.

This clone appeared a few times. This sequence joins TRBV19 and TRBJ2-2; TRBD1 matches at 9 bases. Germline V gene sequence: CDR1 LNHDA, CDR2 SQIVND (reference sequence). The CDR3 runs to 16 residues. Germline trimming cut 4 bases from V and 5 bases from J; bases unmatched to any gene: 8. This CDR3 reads CASSTAGTGYTGELFF. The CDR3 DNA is TGTGCCAGTAGTACAGCCGGGACAGGGTATACCGGGGAGCTGTTTTTT.

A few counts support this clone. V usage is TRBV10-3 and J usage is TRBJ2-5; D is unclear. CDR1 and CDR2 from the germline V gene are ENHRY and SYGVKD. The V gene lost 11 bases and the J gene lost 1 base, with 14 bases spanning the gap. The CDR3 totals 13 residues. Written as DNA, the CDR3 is TGTGCCTCCAGTTCTGGGTTCCAAGAGACCCAGTACTTC. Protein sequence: CASSSGFQETQYF.

The CDR3 DNA reads as TGTGCCAGCAGCCCGCAGACCTACTATGGCTACACCTTC. Protein product: CASSPQTYYGYTF. The rearrangement joins TRBV6-5 to TRBJ1-2, with unresolved D. CDR3 length: 13 residues. V was trimmed by 6 bases and J by 3 bases, leaving 11 bases between them. CDR1 MNHEY and CDR2 SVGAGI come from the germline V gene.

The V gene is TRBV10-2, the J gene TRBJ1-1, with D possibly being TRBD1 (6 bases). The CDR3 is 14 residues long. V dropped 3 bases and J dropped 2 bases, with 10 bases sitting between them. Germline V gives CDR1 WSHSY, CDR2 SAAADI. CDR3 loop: CASSDGQTNTEAFF. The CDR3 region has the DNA TGCGCCAGCAGTGACGGACAGACTAACACTGAAGCTTTCTTT.

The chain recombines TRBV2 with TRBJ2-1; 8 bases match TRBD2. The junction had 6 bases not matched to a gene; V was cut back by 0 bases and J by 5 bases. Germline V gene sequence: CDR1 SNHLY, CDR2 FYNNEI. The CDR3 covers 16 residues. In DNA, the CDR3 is TGTGCCAGCAGTGAAGCTTCGGGGGGGGTCCACAATGAGCAGTTCTTC. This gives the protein CASSEASGGVHNEQFF.

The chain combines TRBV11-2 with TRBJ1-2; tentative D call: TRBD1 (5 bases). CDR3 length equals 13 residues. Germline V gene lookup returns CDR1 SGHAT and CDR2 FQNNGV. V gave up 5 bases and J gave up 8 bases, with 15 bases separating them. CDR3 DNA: TGTGCCAGCAGCCAACCTACGAGGGACGGCTACACCTTC. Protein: CASSQPTRDGYTF.

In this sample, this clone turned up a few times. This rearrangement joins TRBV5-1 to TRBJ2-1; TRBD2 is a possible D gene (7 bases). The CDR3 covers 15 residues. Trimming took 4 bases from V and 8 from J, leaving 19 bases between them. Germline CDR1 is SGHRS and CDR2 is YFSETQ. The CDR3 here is CASSGRGQGRDEQFF. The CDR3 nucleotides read TGCGCCAGCAGCGGGAGGGGACAAGGGAGGGATGAGCAGTTCTTC.

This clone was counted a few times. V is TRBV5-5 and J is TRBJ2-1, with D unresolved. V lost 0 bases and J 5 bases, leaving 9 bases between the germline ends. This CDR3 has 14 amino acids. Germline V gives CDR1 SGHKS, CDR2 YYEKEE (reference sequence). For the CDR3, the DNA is TGTGCCAGCAGCTTGGGGCCAGTCCACAATGAGCAGTTCTTC. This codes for CASSLGPVHNEQFF.

The CDR3 loop is CASSYRDTVLKETQYF. The CDR3 bases are TGTGCCAGCAGTTACCGGGACACCGTCCTCAAAGAGACCCAGTACTTC. The gene calls are TRBV7-9 and TRBJ2-5; tentatively, D is TRBD1 (6 bases). Trimming shortened V by 6 bases and J by 3 bases, and 20 bases separated the two germline ends. There are 16 residues in the CDR3. The germline gives CDR1 SEHNR, CDR2 FQNEAQ (reference sequence).

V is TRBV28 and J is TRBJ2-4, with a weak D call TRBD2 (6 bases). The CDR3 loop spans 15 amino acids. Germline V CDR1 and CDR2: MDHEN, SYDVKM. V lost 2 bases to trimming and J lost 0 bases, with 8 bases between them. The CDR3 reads CASSLGGVAKNIQYF. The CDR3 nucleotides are TGTGCCAGCAGTTTAGGCGGGGTAGCCAAAAACATTCAGTACTTC.

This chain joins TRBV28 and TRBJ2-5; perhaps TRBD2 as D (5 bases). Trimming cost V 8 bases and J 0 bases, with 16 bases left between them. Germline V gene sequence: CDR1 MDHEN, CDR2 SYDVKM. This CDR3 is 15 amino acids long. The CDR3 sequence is CASGSSGEYQETQYF. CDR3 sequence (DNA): TGTGCCAGCGGATCCTCCGGGGAGTACCAAGAGACCCAGTACTTC.

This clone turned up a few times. This CDR3 reads CASSSTGANVLTF. In DNA, the CDR3 is TGCGCCAGCAGTTCGACTGGGGCCAACGTCCTGACTTTC. V and J are TRBV10-1 and TRBJ2-6; unclear D gene. V was trimmed by 5 bases and J by 2 bases, leaving 4 bases between them. CDR1 WNHNN and CDR2 SYGVQD come from the germline V gene (reference sequence). The CDR3 spans 13 residues.

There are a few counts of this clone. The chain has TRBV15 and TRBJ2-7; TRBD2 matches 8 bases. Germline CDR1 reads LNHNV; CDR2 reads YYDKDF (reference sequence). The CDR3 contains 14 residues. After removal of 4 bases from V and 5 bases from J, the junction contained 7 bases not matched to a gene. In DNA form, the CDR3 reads TGTGCCACCAGCACCGGACTAGCTCCCCACGAGCAGTACTTC. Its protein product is CATSTGLAPHEQYF.

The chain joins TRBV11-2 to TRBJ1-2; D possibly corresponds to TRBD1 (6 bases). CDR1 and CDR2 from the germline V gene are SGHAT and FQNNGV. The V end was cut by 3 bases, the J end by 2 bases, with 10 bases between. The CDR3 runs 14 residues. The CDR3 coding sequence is TGTGCCAGCAGCTTTGACGGACAGAACTATGGCTACACCTTC. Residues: CASSFDGQNYGYTF.